The rows below give T cell receptor beta chains drawn from one sample of a study of blood T cell repertoires in COVID-19. Libraries were prepared by immunoSEQ multiplex PCR; TCRdb keeps only in-frame clonotypes and omits some of them. This table has about 210,000 clones, roughly 85% appearing once. Sequencing used peripheral blood. These receptors originate from a man between 50 and 59 years old with COVID-19, enrolled during active disease. Both conserved end residues are part of each CDR3. The order of the fields is CDR3 DNA, CDR3 protein, D gene, J gene, clone size, V gene. A D gene is named only where the DNA matches it firmly. Some rows mark clone size as missing; the rest say once, few, many or name a class of expanded clone.

TGCGCCAGCAGAGGGGATTCCAACACCGGGGAGCTGTTTTTT CASRGDSNTGELFF NA TRBJ2-2 NA TRBV10-1
TGTGCCAGCAGCTTTTTGGCGGAGGGGCAAGAGACCCAGTACTTC CASSFLAEGQETQYF NA TRBJ2-5 NA TRBV5-5
TGCGCCAGCAGCCAAGATCCGGGGGGCTTAGGCTATGGCTACACCTTC CASSQDPGGLGYGYTF NA TRBJ1-2 NA TRBV4-1
TGTGCCAGCAGCGCCCCAGACTTC CASSAPDF NA TRBJ2-4 NA TRBV9
TGTGCCAGCGAACGGGATATAGATGGCTACACCTTC CASERDIDGYTF NA TRBJ1-2 NA TRBV6-6
TGTGCCAGCAGCATGGGACAGGGGGTGGGGACCCAGTACTTC CASSMGQGVGTQYF TRBD1 TRBJ2-5 NA TRBV5-6
TGTGCCAGCAGCGTAGACGCTAGTGGCGAGGGCTACACCTTC CASSVDASGEGYTF NA TRBJ1-2 NA TRBV9
TGTGCCACCAGTGATCCCCAAGTGGACAGCCAAGAGACCCAGTACTTC CATSDPQVDSQETQYF NA TRBJ2-5 NA TRBV24-1
TGCGCCAGCAGATTCACAGGGGACACCGGGGAGCTGTTTTTT CASRFTGDTGELFF TRBD1 TRBJ2-2 few TRBV5-1
TGTGCCACCAGCAGAGGGCAGGGAGGGATGAACACTGAAGCTTTCTTT CATSRGQGGMNTEAFF NA TRBJ1-1 NA TRBV15
TGTGCCAGCAGCGTAGGGCGGTCCTATGGCTACACCTTC CASSVGRSYGYTF NA TRBJ1-2 NA TRBV9
TGTGCCAGCAGCTCAATGTCCCTAGGGGATGAAAAACTGTTTTTT CASSSMSLGDEKLFF NA TRBJ1-4 NA TRBV7-9
TGTGCCAGCAGTTACTCCGCGGGCAGCAATTCACCCCTCCACTTT CASSYSAGSNSPLHF NA TRBJ1-6 NA TRBV7-8
TGTGCCAGCAGATACTCATTGAACACCGGGGAGCTGTTTTTT CASRYSLNTGELFF NA TRBJ2-2 NA TRBV2
TGTGCCAGCAGCTTGGTTGGGGCCTTCTATGGCTACACCTTC CASSLVGAFYGYTF NA TRBJ1-2 few TRBV5-4
TGCGCCAGCAGTTTTATTCCGGGACAGGGGGACTACGAGCAGTACTTC CASSFIPGQGDYEQYF TRBD1 TRBJ2-7 NA TRBV5-1
TGTGCCAGCAGCTTGGCAGCCGGGACAGGGGAATGGGAGACCCAGTACTTC CASSLAAGTGEWETQYF TRBD1 TRBJ2-5 NA TRBV5-8
TGTGCCTGGAGCTGGACAGGGACTGGAAACACCATATATTTT CAWSWTGTGNTIYF TRBD1 TRBJ1-3 NA TRBV30
TGTGCCAGCAGTATCGGGTATAGCAATCAGCCCCAGCATTTT CASSIGYSNQPQHF NA TRBJ1-5 NA TRBV27
TGTGCCAGCAGCTTAGTAGCGACAGGGCCGTACGAGCAGTACTTC CASSLVATGPYEQYF TRBD1 TRBJ2-7 NA TRBV7-2
TGTGCCAGCAGCTTAGCCCCAGGGGGGAAAAACATTCAGTACTTC CASSLAPGGKNIQYF NA TRBJ2-4 once TRBV7-9
TGTGCCAGCAGTGAAACAGCCCACTATGGCTACACCTTC CASSETAHYGYTF NA TRBJ1-2 NA TRBV6-1
TGTGCCAGCAGCCACCGGGGGGGACAGGGAGCATTTGGAAACACCATATATTTT CASSHRGGQGAFGNTIYF TRBD1 TRBJ1-3 NA TRBV7-9
TGTGCCAGCAGCCCGACAGGGGTATACACTGAAGCTTTCTTT CASSPTGVYTEAFF TRBD1 TRBJ1-1 NA TRBV5-6
TGTGCCAGCAGCACCCGGGGTGGACGGGGAAAGGGACTGTTTTTT CASSTRGGRGKGLFF NA TRBJ1-4 NA TRBV28
TGTGCCAGCAGCTTACGAGGCGGGGGGTTTGGAGAGACCCAGTACTTC CASSLRGGGFGETQYF TRBD2 TRBJ2-5 once TRBV7-6
TGTGCCAGCAGCTTGTTTGGGACAGGCGGCACAGATACGCAGTATTTT CASSLFGTGGTDTQYF TRBD1 TRBJ2-3 NA TRBV14
TGTGCCAGCAGTTTAGCCCCAGCGAGGCCCTCCAAGCAGTACTTC CASSLAPARPSKQYF NA TRBJ2-7 NA TRBV28
TGTGCCAGCAGCTTAACGGGGTACGAGCAGTACTTC CASSLTGYEQYF NA TRBJ2-7 few TRBV11-1
TGTGCCAGCAGTCCCAGGACTAGCGGCCCCTACGAGCAGTACTTC CASSPRTSGPYEQYF TRBD2 TRBJ2-7 few TRBV27
TGTGCCAGCAGCACCCCAAGCGGGGGGTCCGGGGAGCTGTTTTTT CASSTPSGGSGELFF TRBD2 TRBJ2-2 NA TRBV7-3
TGTGCCAGCAGCTTAGTTCCGGGGGACGGCTACACCTTC CASSLVPGDGYTF NA TRBJ1-2 NA TRBV7-9
TGTGCCAGCAGCCAACATCCGGGACAGGGGTTCTACGAGCAGTACTTC CASSQHPGQGFYEQYF TRBD1 TRBJ2-7 NA TRBV14
TGCGCCAGCAGCCTCGCAAACAGGGGGCCGGGTTCACCCCTCCACTTT CASSLANRGPGSPLHF TRBD1 TRBJ1-6 NA TRBV5-1
TGTGCCAGCAGTTACGTTGTCAGGGGGCCAACTGAAGCTTTCTTT CASSYVVRGPTEAFF TRBD1 TRBJ1-1 NA TRBV6-6
TGTGCCAGCAGCCACGAACCAGGGACTAACTATGGCTACACCTTC CASSHEPGTNYGYTF NA TRBJ1-2 few TRBV11-2
TGTGCCAGTAGTAAAACGGACAGGCGGGCGTCCTACAATGAGCAGTTCTTC CASSKTDRRASYNEQFF TRBD1 TRBJ2-1 NA TRBV19
TGTGCCAGCAGCGTAGGACTAGCGGATACCGGGGAGCTGTTTTTT CASSVGLADTGELFF TRBD2 TRBJ2-2 NA TRBV9
TGTGCCAGCTCACTCCGGGACAAGTATCCCTACGAGCAGTACTTC CASSLRDKYPYEQYF NA TRBJ2-7 NA TRBV18
TGCGCCAGCAGCCCCCAAGCCCTGGGGCAGTTGGGTGAGCAGTTCTTC CASSPQALGQLGEQFF NA TRBJ2-1 once TRBV4-1
TGTGCCAGCTCACCACTCGGCGGCCCAGATACGCAGTATTTT CASSPLGGPDTQYF NA TRBJ2-3 NA TRBV18
TGTGCCAGCACAGGTGGAAACACCATATATTTT CASTGGNTIYF NA TRBJ1-3 NA TRBV6-5
TGTGCCAGCAGCGTGGACAGGGGCGTTAGAAACACCATATATTTT CASSVDRGVRNTIYF TRBD1 TRBJ1-3 NA TRBV9
TGTGCCAGCAGTTACTCCGGGACAGGGTTCGGGTATCAGCCCCAGCATTTT CASSYSGTGFGYQPQHF TRBD1 TRBJ1-5 NA TRBV6-2/TRBV6-3
TGTGCCAGCAGCGTAGACTCAGGGTTCGAATCACCCCTCCACTTT CASSVDSGFESPLHF NA TRBJ1-6 few TRBV9
TGCGCCAGCAGCCCGGGTCTATATCAGGGACACTACGAGCAGTACTTC CASSPGLYQGHYEQYF NA TRBJ2-7 NA TRBV4-1
TGTGCCAGCAGTCAGAGCGGGGGGGCCTACAATGAGCAGTTCTTC CASSQSGGAYNEQFF TRBD2 TRBJ2-1 NA TRBV6-2/TRBV6-3
TGTGCCAGCAGCCTGGGCCCTATTAACTATGGCTACACCTTC CASSLGPINYGYTF NA TRBJ1-2 NA TRBV6-6
TGTGCCAGCAGCCGCCAGCGGGGGGGTACCGGGGAGCTGTTTTTT CASSRQRGGTGELFF TRBD2 TRBJ2-2 NA TRBV4-2
TGTGCCAGCAGCTCCCAGGGGGCAGGACAGAACTATGGCTACACCTTC CASSSQGAGQNYGYTF TRBD1 TRBJ1-2 NA TRBV9
TGTGCCAGCAGCATACCAGCGGGGTCCTACGAGCAGTACTTC CASSIPAGSYEQYF TRBD2 TRBJ2-7 NA TRBV7-9
TGTGCCATCAGTGAGTCTATAGGCCAGGGGGCACGAGCTTTCTTT CAISESIGQGARAFF TRBD1 TRBJ1-1 NA TRBV10-3
TGCGCCAGCAGCCGACAGGCCTCGGGGGAGACCCAGTACTTC CASSRQASGETQYF NA TRBJ2-5 once TRBV5-1
TGTGCCAGCAGCCAAGGGAGGAGCTCCTACGAGCAGTACTTC CASSQGRSSYEQYF NA TRBJ2-7 NA TRBV4-2